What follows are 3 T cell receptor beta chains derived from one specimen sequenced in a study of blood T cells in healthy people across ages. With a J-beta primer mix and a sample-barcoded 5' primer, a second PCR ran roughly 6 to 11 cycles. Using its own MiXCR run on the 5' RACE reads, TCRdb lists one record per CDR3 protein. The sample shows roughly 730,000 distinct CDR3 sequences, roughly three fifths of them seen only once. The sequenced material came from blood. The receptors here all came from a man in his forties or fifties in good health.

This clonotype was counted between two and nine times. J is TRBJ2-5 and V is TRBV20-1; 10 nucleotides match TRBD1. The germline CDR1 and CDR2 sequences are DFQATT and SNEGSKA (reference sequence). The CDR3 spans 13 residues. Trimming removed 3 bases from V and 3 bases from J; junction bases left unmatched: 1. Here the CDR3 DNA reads TGCAGTGCTAGTGGGACAGGGGAAGAGACCCAGTACTTC. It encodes CSASGTGEETQYF.

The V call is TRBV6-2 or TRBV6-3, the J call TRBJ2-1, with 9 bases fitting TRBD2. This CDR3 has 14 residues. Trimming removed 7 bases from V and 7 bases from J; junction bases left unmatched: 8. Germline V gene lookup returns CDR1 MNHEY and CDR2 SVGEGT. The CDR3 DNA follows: TGTGCCAGCAAATATAGCGGGAGTCTTAATGAGCAGTTCTTC. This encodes CASKYSGSLNEQFF.

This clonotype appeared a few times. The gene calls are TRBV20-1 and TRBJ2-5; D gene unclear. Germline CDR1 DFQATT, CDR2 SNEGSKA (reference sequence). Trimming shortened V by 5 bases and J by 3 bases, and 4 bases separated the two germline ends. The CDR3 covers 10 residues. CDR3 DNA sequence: TGCAGTGCTTCCGAAGAGACCCAGTACTTC. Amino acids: CSASEETQYF.